This T cell receptor (beta chain) was identified in a study of shared clonotypes between healthy human individuals. The CDR3 is 16 residues long. With 0 bases removed from V and 2 bases from J, the gap between germline ends came to 13 bases. Looked up from germline, CDR1 is SGHAT and CDR2 is FQNNGV. Using immunoSEQ multiplex PCR, the repertoire was profiled, and TCRdb retains in-frame clones only, with some absent. The sample lists nearly 1,000,000 clones; approximately 76% were seen once. The chain is built from TRBV11-2 and TRBJ1-2; D gene ambiguous. Sequencing used memory CD4+ T cells sorted from blood. Sample subset: CD45RA-negative fraction. The sequence was obtained from a man younger than 35 in good health. Here the CDR3 DNA reads TGTGCCAGCAGCTTAGAAGGGTTGGCGGCGAACTATGGCTACACCTTC. Translated: CASSLEGLAANYGYTF.